This T cell receptor beta chain was sequenced for a study of blood T cell repertoires in COVID-19. Study-level information: PBMCs, B-cell-depleted T cells, or T cells provided the cDNA or gDNA that made up the material.

In the study's own analysis: Amplifying reference gene primers gave estimates of nucleated cell counts. The table came from immunoSEQ multiplex PCR; TCRdb's copy has only in-frame clones and leaves some out. V, J and clone size reflect that table, while D and trimming were determined from the DNA. The sample holds under 200,000 clones, about nine tenths seen once. Looked up from germline, CDR1 is KGHDR and CDR2 is SFDVKD. There are 15 residues in the CDR3. V shed 2 bases and J 6 bases; nucleotides not matched to a gene: 4. This clone occurred once. This sequence originates from a man in his fifties with acute or convalescent COVID-19. This chain uses TRBV24-1 with TRBJ1-5; TRBD1 aligns across 9 bases. The sequenced sample consisted of peripheral blood. In nucleotides, the CDR3 is TGTGCCACCAGTGATTCACAGGGGGCAGGTCAGCCCCAGCATTTT. It yields the protein CATSDSQGAGQPQHF.